The 8 T cell receptor beta chains presented below share a single source sample, sequenced in a study of early T cells in non-severe SARS-CoV-2 infection. Each CDR3 protein gets one entry after TCRdb re-called the 5' RACE reads with MiXCR. The top ten clones hold 3% to 4% of a sample with 65,000 to 75,000 distinct CDR3 sequences, roughly 10% of them seen once. The sequenced sample was whole blood. The receptors shown here come from an adult who was a healthcare worker with PCR-confirmed SARS-CoV-2 infection or an uninfected control (not recorded which).

Ten or more counts support this clonotype. This chain uses TRBV7-3 with TRBJ2-1; TRBD2 aligns across 13 bases. The germline V gene has CDR1 SGHTA and CDR2 FQGTGA. The CDR3 has 15 amino acids. V was pared by 5 bases and J by 5 bases, with 3 bases of the junction left unmatched. This CDR3 is CASSLTSGRNNEQFF. The CDR3 region has the DNA TGTGCCAGCAGCCTGACTAGCGGGAGGAACAATGAGCAGTTCTTC.

The chain is built from TRBV3-1 and TRBJ2-7, with 10 bases fitting TRBD2. The CDR3 contains 15 residues. V lost 3 bases, J lost 5 bases, and 7 bases stayed unmatched. From germline, CDR1 is LGHDT and CDR2 YNNKEL (reference sequence). CDR3 DNA: TGTGCCAGCAGCCACCCAGCGGGAGGGCCCCACGAGCAGTACTTC. The encoded protein is CASSHPAGGPHEQYF.

This clonotype was observed many times. The genes are TRBV5-1 and TRBJ1-6; possible D gene TRBD1, 6 bases. Germline V lookup: CDR1 SGHRS, CDR2 YFSETQ. This CDR3 has 15 residues. The ends were cut back, 0 bases at V and 9 bases at J, with 13 bases in the middle. The CDR3 sequence is CASSLEGGQSSPLHF. Written as DNA, the CDR3 is TGCGCCAGCAGCTTGGAGGGGGGGCAAAGTTCACCCCTCCACTTT.

V gene TRBV6-5 combines with J gene TRBJ2-4; unclear D gene. The germline V gene encodes CDR1 MNHEY and CDR2 SVGAGI. The CDR3 extends over 14 amino acids. Between the trimmed V and J ends, which lost 6 bases and 3 bases, there was a span of 12 bases. CDR3 nucleotide sequence: TGTGCCAGCAGACGAGACGTGGGCAAAAACATTCAGTACTTC. This sequence encodes CASRRDVGKNIQYF.

Many counts were recorded for this clonotype. The chain recombines TRBV5-4 with TRBJ2-5; TRBD1 matches 7 bases. The CDR3 spans 15 residues. Losses at the gene ends were 3 bases for V and 2 bases for J; bases not matched to a gene: 7. Germline values: CDR1 SGHNT, CDR2 YYREEE (reference sequence). CDR3 amino acids: CASSWGTDTQETQYF. CDR3 sequence (DNA): TGTGCCAGCAGCTGGGGGACAGACACTCAAGAGACCCAGTACTTC. The entire variable domain, with the rest obtained from reference TRBV5-4 and TRBJ2-5, is as follows: ETGVTQSPTHLIKTRGQQVTLRCSSQSGHNTVSWYQQALGQGPQFIFQYYREEENGRGNFPPRFSGLQFPNYSSELNVNALELDDSALYLCASSWGTDTQETQYFGPGTRLLVL.

The chain employs TRBV27 and TRBJ2-3; D is unresolved. CDR1 MNHEY and CDR2 SMNVEV come from the germline V gene (reference sequence). Trimming pared 1 base from V and 4 bases from J, leaving 12 bases between. This CDR3 has 15 amino acids. The CDR3 coding sequence is TGTGCCAGCAGTTTATATACAGATGGGTCAGATACGCAGTATTTT. This translates into CASSLYTDGSDTQYF.

The sample holds many counts of this clonotype. The chain is built from TRBV13 and TRBJ2-1, with D perhaps given as TRBD1 or TRBD2 (5 bases each). With 6 bases removed from V and 1 base from J, the gap between germline ends came to 16 bases. This CDR3 comprises 16 residues. Germline V gene lookup returns CDR1 PRHDT and CDR2 FYEKMQ (reference sequence). The CDR3: CASRRVEDKSYNEQFF. For the CDR3, the DNA is TGTGCCAGCAGGAGGGTGGAGGACAAGTCCTACAATGAGCAGTTCTTC.

This clonotype was seen at least ten times. Germline and junction disagree at one end, which may indicate a read error. This rearrangement joins TRBV6-1 to TRBJ1-2; possible D gene TRBD1, 5 bases. Germline V gene lookup returns CDR1 MNHNS and CDR2 SASEGT. This CDR3 comprises 12 residues. CDR3 coding DNA: TGTGCCAGCTGTGACAGAGCCGCTGGCTACACCTTC. It specifies CASCDRAAGYTF.